This TCR beta chain was identified during a study of regulatory T cells in long-lasting Graves disease. Study details: Graves' cases, newly diagnosed, had used antithyroid drugs under 3 months.

This CDR3 contains 18 residues. With 2 bases clipped from V and 2 bases from J, the junction kept 4 bases outside the gene matches. The V gene's germline CDR1 is SGHRS and CDR2 YFSETQ. For TCR beta, libraries came from iRepertoire HTBI primers and Arm-PCR of CDR3 regions. MiXCR, applied by TCRdb to the multiplex PCR reads, yields one record per CDR3 protein. The profile shows fewer than 650,000 distinct CDR3 sequences, 15% to 20% of them singletons. Time point of the sample: newly diagnosed GD, antithyroid drugs for less than 3 months. From RNA extracted from PBMCs, the TCR library was made. Each of the patients was recruited from an endocrinology department situated in Xi'an, China. This same sample was also taken into another study, of T cells in Graves' hyperthyroidism and ophthalmopathy. That report adds: HTBI primers drove first-round RT-PCR of the TCR CDR3. Most clonotypes expanded in the thyroid (above 0.001) were also present in blood.

The sequence was collected from a young woman with Graves disease. Sample: peripheral blood mononuclear cells (PBMCs), taken at new diagnosis, from a patient treated with antithyroid drugs. The V gene is TRBV5-1, the J gene TRBJ2-6; the match to TRBD2 covers 13 bases. The CDR3 nucleotides are TGCGCCAGCAGCTTTACTAGCGGGAGGGCCCCTGGGGCCAACGTCCTGACTTTC. It is translated as CASSFTSGRAPGANVLTF.